What follows is one T cell receptor (beta chain) and its context. This receptor's antigen is unknown. No per-base quality is available; no much larger clone lies one base away. This entry belongs to a study of T cell responses to AZD1222 COVID-19 vaccine (dated by TCRdb to the early 2020s). The study in broad terms: TCR sequencing covered 230 to 250 trial participants: about 210 given two doses of AZD1222 and approximately 26 given two doses of MenACWY control vaccine. Trial participants were enrolled into age subgroups of 18-55, 56-69 and 70-plus years, which contained about 150, 28 and 57 TCR-sequenced participants, respectively.

The CDR3 regions of human TCRbeta chains were analyzed by immunosequencing. The paper's processing steps were these. TCRs in the repertoires were compared against a reference library of SARS-CoV-2-specific TCRs that had been generated with the MIRA antigen-specificity platform. Breadth was defined as the fraction of unique TCRs that were SARS-CoV-2-associated, and depth was defined as the fraction of total T cells that were SARS-CoV-2-associated. Each spike-specific TCR was assigned to its reactive spike region and to a CD4 or CD8 class using the MIRA data. Log10-transformed breadth and depth values were compared by one-way ANOVA with Sidak's multiple comparisons tests. TCRdb stores this immuneACCESS table with in-frame sequences only. Part of the clones is absent; in the studies checked, under half of the shortfall reflects unresolved V genes, and no reason is known for the rest. V and J calls and clone size are given by that table; D and trimming were obtained from the DNA. The sample contains over 110,000 clones, 93% of them found a single time. Less than 15% of the sample belongs to the ten largest clones.

V is trimmed back by 6 bases and J by 4 bases, and the junction contains 10 bases that no gene match accounts for. The CDR3 holds 16 amino acids from the cysteine to the phenylalanine. The entry retains the CDR3 DNA only, 48 bases that are in frame from base 1. In the germline V gene, CDR1 corresponds to MDHEN and CDR2 to SYDVKM. This sample's time point label indicates: sample from adult after SARS-CoV-2 infection, after symptom onset. A couple of convalescent COVID-19 patients, sampled after symptom onset from adults with prior SARS-CoV-2 infection, were also TCR-sequenced for comparison. Points the paper makes about the study in general: Because no day 14 peak-response samples were available, the repertoires could be characterized only after the peak T cell response. Conclusions about previously exposed vaccinees were limited because only 5 or 6 AZD1222 recipients were SARS-CoV-2 seropositive at baseline. In the small 56-69-year group, the increase in depth fell short of significance, most likely because of low power. Vaccine-associated CD4 TCRs spanned the whole spike protein, with dominant responses in regions 160-218 and 743-854. Participants were mostly white British and included more females than males, and it was suggested by the authors that clonal diversity may have been underestimated. After two AZD1222 doses, both the breadth and the depth of spike-specific TCRs were significantly higher than at day 0 and than in MenACWY recipients. Reportedly, close to half of the unique spike-specific TCRs recognized epitopes lying outside the regions that are mutated in the B.1.351 and B.1.1.7 variants.

The receptor comes from an adult who had recovered from COVID-19. Recombination linked TRBV28 to TRBJ2-7; the junction holds 12 bases that match TRBD2. The input for sequencing was peripheral blood, taken after recovery from COVID-19. The CDR3 amino acid sequence is: CASSPSGRALAYEQYF. The nucleotide sequence reads TGTGCCAGCAGCCCTAGCGGGAGGGCCCTTGCTTACGAGCAGTACTTC.